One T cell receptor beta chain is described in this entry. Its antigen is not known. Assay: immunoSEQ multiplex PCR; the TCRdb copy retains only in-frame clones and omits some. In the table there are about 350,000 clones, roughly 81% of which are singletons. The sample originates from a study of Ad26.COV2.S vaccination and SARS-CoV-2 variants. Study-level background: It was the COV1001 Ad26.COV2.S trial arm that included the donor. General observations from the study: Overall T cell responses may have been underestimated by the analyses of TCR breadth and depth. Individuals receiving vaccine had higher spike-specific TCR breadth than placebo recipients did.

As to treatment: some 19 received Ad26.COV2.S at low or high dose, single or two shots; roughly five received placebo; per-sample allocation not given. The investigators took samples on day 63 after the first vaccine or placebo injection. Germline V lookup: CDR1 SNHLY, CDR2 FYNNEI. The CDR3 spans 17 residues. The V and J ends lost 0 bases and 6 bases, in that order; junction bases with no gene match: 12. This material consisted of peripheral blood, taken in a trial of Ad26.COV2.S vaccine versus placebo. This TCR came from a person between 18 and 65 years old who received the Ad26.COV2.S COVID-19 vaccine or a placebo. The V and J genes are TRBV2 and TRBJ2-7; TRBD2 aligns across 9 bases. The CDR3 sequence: CASSEALFAGGRTEQYF. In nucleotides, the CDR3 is TGTGCCAGCAGTGAAGCGCTATTTGCGGGAGGGCGTACCGAGCAGTACTTC.